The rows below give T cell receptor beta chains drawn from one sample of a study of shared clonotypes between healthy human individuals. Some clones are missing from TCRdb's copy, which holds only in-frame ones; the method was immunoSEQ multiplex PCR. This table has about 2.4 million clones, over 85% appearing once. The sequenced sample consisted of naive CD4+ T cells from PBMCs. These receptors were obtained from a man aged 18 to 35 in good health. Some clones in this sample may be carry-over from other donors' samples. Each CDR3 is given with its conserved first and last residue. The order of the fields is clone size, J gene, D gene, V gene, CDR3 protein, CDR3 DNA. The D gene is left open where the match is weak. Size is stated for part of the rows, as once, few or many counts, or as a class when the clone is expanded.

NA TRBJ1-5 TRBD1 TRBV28 CASGQGVQPQHF TGTGCCAGCGGACAGGGCGTACAGCCCCAGCATTTT
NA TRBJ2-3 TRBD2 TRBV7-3 CASSLRAGLINTDTQYF TGTGCCAGCAGCCTCAGGGCGGGACTAATAAATACAGATACGCAGTATTTT
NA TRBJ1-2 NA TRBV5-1 CASSLQTGGGLSYGYTF TGCGCCAGCAGCTTGCAAACGGGAGGAGGGCTTAGCTATGGCTACACCTTC
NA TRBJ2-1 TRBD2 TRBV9 CASSSSVSAGGLAEQFF TGTGCCAGCAGCTCGAGCGTAAGCGCGGGAGGGCTTGCTGAGCAGTTCTTC
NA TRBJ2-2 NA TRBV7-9 CASSPGPMAGELFF TGTGCCAGCAGCCCCGGTCCCATGGCCGGGGAGCTGTTTTTT
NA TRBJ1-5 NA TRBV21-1 CASSKVGGYSNQPQHF TGTGCCAGCAGCAAAGTGGGGGGGTATAGCAATCAGCCCCAGCATTTT
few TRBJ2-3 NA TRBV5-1 CASSLATDTQYF TGCGCCAGCAGCTTGGCAACAGATACGCAGTATTTT
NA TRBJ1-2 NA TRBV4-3 CASSQPDRDGYTF TGCGCCAGCAGCCAACCGGACAGAGATGGCTACACCTTC
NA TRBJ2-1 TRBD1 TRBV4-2 CASSQDLGQGYNEQFF TGTGCCAGCAGCCAAGATCTAGGACAGGGGTACAATGAGCAGTTCTTC
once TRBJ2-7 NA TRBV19 CASSSPSNEQYF TGTGCCAGTAGTTCTCCGTCGAACGAGCAGTACTTC
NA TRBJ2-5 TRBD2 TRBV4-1 CASSQERGGQETQYF TGCGCCAGCAGCCAAGAGCGGGGAGGGCAAGAGACCCAGTACTTC
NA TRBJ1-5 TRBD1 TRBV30 CAWKAGTGLNQPQHF TGTGCCTGGAAAGCCGGGACAGGCCTCAATCAGCCCCAGCATTTT
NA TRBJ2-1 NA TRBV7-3 CASSLIRSGEQFF TGTGCCAGCAGCTTAATAAGGTCCGGAGAGCAGTTCTTC
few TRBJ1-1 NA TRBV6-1 CASSRDTEAFF TGTGCCAGCAGTCGTGATACTGAAGCTTTCTTT